This T cell receptor beta chain is from a study of PD-1 blockade in classical Hodgkin lymphoma. With respect to this clone: What it recognizes is unknown.

Study findings and constraints: It was reported that newly diagnosed patients had less baseline TCR diversity than healthy donors.

The CDR3 totals 15 residues. V was clipped by 5 bases and J by 10 bases; unmatched bases: 15. From germline, CDR1 is SGHTA and CDR2 FQGTGA. With no exception, relapse followed autologous stem cell transplantation in all patients, and brentuximab vedotin exposure varied. The data were produced by immunoSEQ multiplex PCR, yet TCRdb's version contains in-frame clones alone and is incomplete. The sample contains around 41,000 clones, about 65% of which appear only once. The starting material was peripheral blood mononuclear cells (PBMCs), obtained before the second cycle of nivolumab. This sequence was found in a human donor with classical Hodgkin lymphoma. The rearrangement links TRBV7-3 to TRBJ1-2, with 8 positions matching TRBD1. CDR3 DNA: TGTGCCAGCAGCCTCGGGACCGGGACAGGAACAGTCTACACCTTC. Its translation: CASSLGTGTGTVYTF. The variable domain in full, with the rest retrieved from reference TRBV7-3 and TRBJ1-2, is GAGVSQTPSNKVTEKGKYVELRCDPISGHTALYWYRQSLGQGPEFLIYFQGTGAADDSGLPNDRFFAVRPEGSVSTLKIQRTERGDSAVYLCASSLGTGTGTVYTFGSGTRLTVV.